In its sample, the clone carrying this TCR beta chain was seen many times. The antigen is unknown. TCRdb analysed the 5' RACE reads with MiXCR anew, one entry per CDR3 protein. The sample includes about 97,000 distinct CDR3 sequences, over 10% of them seen just once. The data were obtained in a study of early T cells in non-severe SARS-CoV-2 infection. Whole-study findings and limits: Database matching using VDJdb favored anti-spike CD8 responses, with private and CD4 specificities left missing.

The sequence derives from an adult who was a healthcare worker with PCR-confirmed SARS-CoV-2 infection or an uninfected control (not recorded which). The sample comprised whole blood.

The CDR3 spells CASSLGPGMGPYEQYF. CDR3 nucleotide sequence: TGTGCCAGCAGCTTAGGACCTGGGATGGGACCGTACGAGCAGTACTTC. The chain uses TRBV11-2 and TRBJ2-7; D may correspond to TRBD1 or TRBD2 (5 bases each). The CDR3 runs 16 residues. V lost 1 base and J lost 4, with 17 bases in between. Looked up from germline, CDR1 is SGHAT and CDR2 is FQNNGV.